This TCR beta chain was captured in a study of blood T cell repertoires in COVID-19. Trimming took 4 bases from V and 4 from J; bases not matched to a gene: 16. Germline CDR1 is SGDLS and CDR2 is YYNGEE. This CDR3 region has 20 residues. Sequencing was performed with immunoSEQ multiplex PCR; in TCRdb, only in-frame clones are kept and a portion is missing. The sample has just over 300,000 clones, about 89% seen once. The specimen sequenced was PBMCs or T cells enriched from blood (not recorded which). The chain uses TRBV9 and TRBJ2-2; 13 nucleotides match TRBD2. The TCR sequence derives from a woman aged 35 to 49 who had recovered from COVID-19. In DNA form, the CDR3 reads TGTGCCAGCAGCAATCCTCGACTCAGCGGACTAGCGGGAGTCACCGGGGAGCTGTTTTTT. Its protein product is CASSNPRLSGLAGVTGELFF. The entire variable domain, with the rest obtained from reference TRBV9 and TRBJ2-2, is as follows: DSGVTQTPKHLITATGQRVTLRCSPRSGDLSVYWYQQSLDQGLQFLIQYYNGEERAKGNILERFSAQQFPDLHSELNLSSLELGDSALYFCASSNPRLSGLAGVTGELFFGEGSRLTVL.